What follows is one T cell receptor (beta chain) and its context. This CDR3 is built from 14 residues. V shed 7 bases and J shed 1 base, with 13 bases lying between them. The germline V gene encodes CDR1 MDHEN and CDR2 SYDVKM. These data are taken from a study of blood T cell repertoires in COVID-19. Profiled with immunoSEQ multiplex PCR; TCRdb holds only in-frame clones, not every one. This sample carries approximately 450,000 clones, 70% to 90% of them seen once, and the ten largest clones take around 1.8%. The chain combines TRBV28 with TRBJ1-2; a weak D match, TRBD1 (5 bases). Sequenced material: PBMCs or T cells enriched from blood (not recorded which). This receptor was obtained from a woman younger than 35 with acute COVID-19. CDR3 sequence: CASTWGSNNYGYTF. The DNA for the CDR3 is TGTGCCAGCACCTGGGGCAGTAATAACTATGGCTACACCTTC.